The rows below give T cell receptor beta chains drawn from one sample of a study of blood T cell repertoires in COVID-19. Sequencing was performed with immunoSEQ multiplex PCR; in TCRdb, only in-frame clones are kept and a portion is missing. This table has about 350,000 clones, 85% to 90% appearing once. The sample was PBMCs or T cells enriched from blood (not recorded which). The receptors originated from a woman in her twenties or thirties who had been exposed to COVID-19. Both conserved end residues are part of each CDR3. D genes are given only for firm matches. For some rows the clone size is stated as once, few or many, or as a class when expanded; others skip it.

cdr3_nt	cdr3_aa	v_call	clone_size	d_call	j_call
TGTGCCAGCAGCCCGGCCGGGACAGGTCCTTTGGGGGCCAACGTCCTGACTTTC	CASSPAGTGPLGANVLTF	TRBV11-2	NA	TRBD1	TRBJ2-6
TGTGCCAGTAGTATAGGGACAGGGGGCCGGAATCAGCCCCAGCATTTT	CASSIGTGGRNQPQHF	TRBV19	NA	TRBD1	TRBJ1-5
TGTGCCAGCAGGCGGATCTATGGCTACACCTTC	CASRRIYGYTF	TRBV6-5	NA	NA	TRBJ1-2
TGTGCCAGCAGCTTAGCCGGACAGGGGATAGCCAAAAACATTCAGTACTTC	CASSLAGQGIAKNIQYF	TRBV7-9	NA	TRBD1	TRBJ2-4
TGTGCCAGTAGTATTCCGGGACTAGCGGGAGGGCTTGCGGGTGAGCAGTTCTTC	CASSIPGLAGGLAGEQFF	TRBV19	NA	TRBD2	TRBJ2-1
TGTGCCAGCAGTTCATCGACTAGCCAAGAGACCCAGTACTTC	CASSSSTSQETQYF	TRBV6-6	few	NA	TRBJ2-5
TGTGCCAGCAGCTCACCGGGACAGGGATCCTGGGGAGCTTTCTTT	CASSSPGQGSWGAFF	TRBV7-9	NA	TRBD1	TRBJ1-1
TGCGCCAGCAGCTTGGCCGGGGGTACCGGGGAGCTGTTTTTT	CASSLAGGTGELFF	TRBV5-1	NA	NA	TRBJ2-2
TGTGCCTGGAGTGTACTTCGGCAGGGTCATGGCTACACCTTC	CAWSVLRQGHGYTF	TRBV30	NA	NA	TRBJ1-2
TGTGCCAGCAGCTTATCGACAGCTCTCTCTGGAAACACCATATATTTT	CASSLSTALSGNTIYF	TRBV11-2	NA	NA	TRBJ1-3
TGTGCCAGCAGTTCCACTATTAATGAAAAACTGTTTTTT	CASSSTINEKLFF	TRBV25-1	NA	NA	TRBJ1-4
TGTGCCACCACTTACCGCCTAGCCGGGGAGCTGTTTTTT	CATTYRLAGELFF	TRBV6-5	NA	NA	TRBJ2-2
TGTGCCACCAGTGAGCAAGACAGGACAAGAGGAGCTTTCTTT	CATSEQDRTRGAFF	TRBV24-1	NA	NA	TRBJ1-1
TGTGCCAGCAGCCACCCCCGGGACAGGGCCTACGAGCAGTACTTC	CASSHPRDRAYEQYF	TRBV3-1/TRBV3-2	NA	TRBD1	TRBJ2-7
TGTGCCAGCAGTCCAGATCGGACAGGGACCTCCTACAATGAGCAGTTCTTC	CASSPDRTGTSYNEQFF	TRBV27	NA	TRBD1	TRBJ2-1
TGTGCCAGCTGGGCACTAGGCAATGAGCAGTTCTTC	CASWALGNEQFF	TRBV27	NA	NA	TRBJ2-1
TGTGCCAGCAGTGAGAGTGGTTTCGGACTAGCGGGATACAATGAGCAGTTCTTC	CASSESGFGLAGYNEQFF	TRBV6-1	few	TRBD2	TRBJ2-1
TGTGCCAGTAGCCGCCCGGGACAGTCCTACGAGCAGTACTTC	CASSRPGQSYEQYF	TRBV19	NA	TRBD1	TRBJ2-7
TGTGCCAGCAGTGGCAATTCACCCCTCCACTTT	CASSGNSPLHF	TRBV28	NA	NA	TRBJ1-6
TGTGCCAGCAGTAGACAGGGGCGATCTGGTAGCGGCTACACCTTC	CASSRQGRSGSGYTF	TRBV28	NA	TRBD1	TRBJ1-2
TGCGCCAGAGGTCCAGGGCAAGGTGGTCCCTGGGAGCTGTTTTTT	CARGPGQGGPWELFF	TRBV10-1	NA	NA	TRBJ2-2
TGTGCCAGCAGTACGGGGGACGAGCAGTACTTC	CASSTGDEQYF	TRBV28	NA	NA	TRBJ2-7
TGTGCCTGGAGCGCGAGACAAGAAGCTTTCTTT	CAWSARQEAFF	TRBV30	NA	NA	TRBJ1-1
TGTGCCAGCAGTTTAAATGGTAAAGAGGGGACAGGGGCGCCGGGGACCCAGTACTTC	CASSLNGKEGTGAPGTQYF	TRBV27	NA	TRBD1	TRBJ2-5
TGTGCCAGCAGCTCGGGACTAGCGGGAACAGATACGCAGTATTTT	CASSSGLAGTDTQYF	TRBV7-3	NA	TRBD2	TRBJ2-3
TGTGCCAGCAGTTTAACCAGCGGGAGGCGCAATGAGCAGTTCTTC	CASSLTSGRRNEQFF	TRBV27	NA	TRBD2	TRBJ2-1
TGTGCCAGCAGCCACAGATTTGGCTACGAGCAGTACTTC	CASSHRFGYEQYF	TRBV6-5	NA	NA	TRBJ2-7
TGTGCCAGTGGAGAGACCGGCGGGCGACAAGAGACCCAGTACTTC	CASGETGGRQETQYF	TRBV19	NA	NA	TRBJ2-5
TGTGCCACCAGTCTCCGACAGGGTATCTCTGGAAACACCATATATTTT	CATSLRQGISGNTIYF	TRBV15	once	TRBD1	TRBJ1-3
TGTGCCAGCAGTTCCCCGGGACAGGGAACCTACGAGCAGTACTTC	CASSSPGQGTYEQYF	TRBV6-5	few	TRBD1	TRBJ2-7
TGTGCCAGCAGTGAAGGTGGCGCGGGACTAGCGGGCACAGATACGCAGTATTTT	CASSEGGAGLAGTDTQYF	TRBV25-1	NA	TRBD2	TRBJ2-3
TGTGCCAGCAGCGTAACAGTGATAGCGGGACCAGATACGCAGTATTTT	CASSVTVIAGPDTQYF	TRBV9	NA	TRBD2	TRBJ2-3
TGTGCCAGCACCATGGGGGGAGAAGCTTTCTTT	CASTMGGEAFF	TRBV12-3/TRBV12-4	NA	NA	TRBJ1-1
TGCGCCAGCAGTGAGATTTTGAAAGCCGCCGAAGCTTTCTTT	CASSEILKAAEAFF	TRBV10-2	NA	NA	TRBJ1-1
TGTGCCTTCACAGGGGGCTACGAGCAGTACTTC	CAFTGGYEQYF	TRBV30	NA	TRBD1	TRBJ2-7
TGTGCCAGCAGTTTGGAGGGCAGTACTGAAGCTTTCTTT	CASSLEGSTEAFF	TRBV12-3/TRBV12-4	NA	NA	TRBJ1-1
TGTGCCAGCAGCCACCAACTAGCGGGAGCTAGGAATGAGCAGTTCTTC	CASSHQLAGARNEQFF	TRBV3-1/TRBV3-2	many	TRBD2	TRBJ2-1
TGTGCCAGCACCGCCGGGGGGCCCTATGGCTACACCTTC	CASTAGGPYGYTF	TRBV28	NA	NA	TRBJ1-2
TGCGCCAGCAGTGCCGTCTCTAACTATGGCTACACCTTC	CASSAVSNYGYTF	TRBV10-2	NA	NA	TRBJ1-2
TGTGCCAGTAGTAAGGGGGACAGGCATCCCACAGATACGCAGTATTTT	CASSKGDRHPTDTQYF	TRBV19	NA	TRBD1	TRBJ2-3
TGCAGCGTTGTGAGGCAGGGCGCCACAGATACGCAGTATTTT	CSVVRQGATDTQYF	TRBV29-1	NA	NA	TRBJ2-3
TGTGCCAGCAGTTTGGTGTCAGGGCAGATGACCGGGGAGCTGTTTTTT	CASSLVSGQMTGELFF	TRBV28	NA	NA	TRBJ2-2
TGTGCTAGTGGTTTGGGGAGACTAGGCTCAGATACGCAGTATTTT	CASGLGRLGSDTQYF	TRBV12-5	few	NA	TRBJ2-3
TGTGCCAGTAGTATGCCCCACCCCAAGTCTCCGGTGACCCAGTACTTC	CASSMPHPKSPVTQYF	TRBV19	NA	NA	TRBJ2-5
TGTGCCAGTAGTATCGGGACAGGGTTTGGCTACACCTTC	CASSIGTGFGYTF	TRBV19	NA	TRBD1	TRBJ1-2
TGCGCCAGCAGCCATCGCACAGGGAACTATGGCTACACCTTC	CASSHRTGNYGYTF	TRBV5-1	NA	NA	TRBJ1-2
TGTGCCAGCAGCCCAGGGGCCCAAGAGACCCAGTACTTC	CASSPGAQETQYF	TRBV7-9	NA	NA	TRBJ2-5
TGCGCCAGCAGCTTCTTAGCGGGAGCCGACACTGAGCAGTTCTTC	CASSFLAGADTEQFF	TRBV5-1	NA	TRBD2	TRBJ2-1
TGTGCCAGTATTCGGACAGGGGTGAATGAGCAGTTCTTC	CASIRTGVNEQFF	TRBV19	NA	TRBD1	TRBJ2-1
TGTGCCAGCAGTCCTCTATACGGGACACCTAATCAGCCCCAGCATTTT	CASSPLYGTPNQPQHF	TRBV28	NA	NA	TRBJ1-5
TGTGCCAGCAGCCAAGACACCTACGAGCAGTACTTC	CASSQDTYEQYF	TRBV3-1/TRBV3-2	NA	NA	TRBJ2-7
TGTGCCAGCAGTTCACTGACAGGGGGAGAGACCCAGTACTTC	CASSSLTGGETQYF	TRBV27	NA	TRBD1	TRBJ2-5
TGTGCCAGCAGCTCCCTACAGGGAAGGGAGCAGTTCTTC	CASSSLQGREQFF	TRBV11-3	NA	NA	TRBJ2-1
TGTGCCAGCAGCAAAGAGGACAGGGGGCCCACCTGTAGCACAGATACGCAGTATTTT	CASSKEDRGPTCSTDTQYF	TRBV21-1	NA	NA	TRBJ2-3
TGCGCCAGCAGCTTGAACAGTCACAATGAGCAGTTCTTC	CASSLNSHNEQFF	TRBV5-1	NA	NA	TRBJ2-1
TGCGCCAGCAGCTTACAGGGTGCGGAGGGCTACACCTTC	CASSLQGAEGYTF	TRBV5-1	NA	NA	TRBJ1-2
TGTGCCAGCAGTTTACTACAGTCTGGCTACACCTTC	CASSLLQSGYTF	TRBV12-3/TRBV12-4	NA	NA	TRBJ1-2
TGTGCCAGCAGCCGAACTCGCCAAGAAAAACTGTTTTTT	CASSRTRQEKLFF	TRBV7-2	NA	NA	TRBJ1-4
TGTGCCAGCAGCTGGGGGACAGGGTCGGGAGAGACCCAGTACTTC	CASSWGTGSGETQYF	TRBV11-2	NA	TRBD1	TRBJ2-5
TGTGCCAGCAGCCAGGCCGGGACTAGCGGGATATACGAGCAGTACTTC	CASSQAGTSGIYEQYF	TRBV3-1/TRBV3-2	NA	TRBD2	TRBJ2-7